This T cell receptor (beta chain) derives from a study of cytomegalovirus exposure and HLA in healthy donors. Study-wide results and limits: Among TCR beta chains, those listed as cytomegalovirus-associated numbered more than 150. Researchers reported from a later analysis that most CMV-associated TCR beta chains appeared HLA-restricted. TCR association rates varied by HLA locus in a later analysis, with DRB1 highest and HLA-C lowest. Most of the TCR beta V segments (in an earlier analysis) were productive either about 87% or about 30% of the time.

PCR involved 60 Vbeta and 13 Jbeta primers. Assay: immunoSEQ multiplex PCR; the TCRdb copy retains only in-frame clones and omits some. The sample shows 150,000 to 200,000 clones, just over 70% of them seen only once. Worth noting for this clone: What it recognizes is unknown.

CDR3 length: 15 residues. V was trimmed by 5 bases and J by 3 bases, leaving 16 bases between them. Germline V CDR1 and CDR2: MNHEY, SMNVEV (reference sequence). The receptor was isolated from a man aged 18 to 35 in good health and CMV-seropositive. The V and J genes are TRBV27 and TRBJ1-2, with D perhaps TRBD1 (5 bases). Source material: PBMCs. This chain's CDR3 is CASSPAGGWDYGYTF. The CDR3 DNA follows: TGTGCCAGCAGTCCCGCCGGGGGATGGGACTATGGCTACACCTTC.